This T cell receptor (beta chain) originates from a study of shared T cell receptors in the human thymus. This clone showed up just a few times. Germline lookup yields CDR1 LGHNA and CDR2 YNFKEQ. V was pared by 4 bases and J by 5 bases, with 17 bases between. The CDR3 has 16 amino acids. Libraries were prepared by immunoSEQ multiplex PCR; TCRdb keeps only in-frame clonotypes and omits some of them. Of roughly 700,000 clones listed, approximately 90% are singletons. The same data also contributed to another study, on human thymus T cells. This second report adds: Corrective heart surgery yielded resections, and these provided the thymus tissue.

The chain links TRBV4-2 to TRBJ2-2; possible D gene TRBD2, 6 bases. The sequencing sample was made of thymocytes. This TCR derives from a boy younger than two with a congenital heart defect. In nucleotides, the CDR3 is TGTGCCAGCAGCCCTGGGAAGGGAGGACGAACCGGGGAGCTGTTTTTT. Translation: CASSPGKGGRTGELFF.